Shown below are 25 T cell receptor beta chains from a single sample sequenced in a study of blood T cell repertoires in COVID-19. Sequenced by immunoSEQ multiplex PCR; TCRdb stores in-frame clones only, minus some. The sample yields 100,000 to 150,000 clones, around nine tenths seen once. The sample was peripheral blood. Every receptor here comes from a woman between 65 and 79 years old with COVID-19, enrolled during active disease.

The chain joins TRBV19 to TRBJ1-5, with 7 bases matching TRBD1. The CDR3 totals 16 residues. The J segment lost 3 bases and the V segment lost 7 bases, leaving 12 bases of the junction unmatched. Germline values: CDR1 LNHDA, CDR2 SQIVND (reference sequence). In DNA form, the CDR3 reads TGTGCCAGTACCACGTCACGGACAGGATACAATCAGCCCCAGCATTTT. Protein sequence: CASTTSRTGYNQPQHF.

The rearrangement links TRBV3-1 (or the pseudogene TRBV3-2) to TRBJ1-5; 7 positions match TRBD1. Germline CDR1 is LGHDT and CDR2 is YNNKEL (reference sequence). Trimming removed 3 bases from V and 3 bases from J; junction bases left unmatched: 5. The CDR3 has 15 residues. CDR3 amino acids: CASSQGQIHNQPQHF. Here the CDR3 DNA reads TGTGCCAGCAGCCAGGGACAGATTCACAATCAGCCCCAGCATTTT.

The gene calls are TRBV7-2 and TRBJ2-3; a weak D match, TRBD2 (5 bases). This CDR3 spans 14 amino acids. Germline CDR1 and CDR2: SGHTA and FQGNSA. Deletions cut 2 bases from V and 3 bases from J, with 9 bases between. Written as DNA, the CDR3 is TGTGCCAGCAGCTTACCCCCGGGGACAGATACGCAGTATTTT. As protein: CASSLPPGTDTQYF.

This clone was observed a few times. The J gene is TRBJ2-2, the V gene TRBV7-3; TRBD2 matches 8 bases. Trimming cost V 5 bases and J 0 bases; bases outside gene matches: 5. The CDR3 length is 16 residues. CDR1 and CDR2 from the germline V gene are SGHTA and FQGTGA. The DNA for the CDR3 is TGTGCCAGCAGCCCATCGGGGGGGCCGAACACCGGGGAGCTGTTTTTT. It translates to CASSPSGGPNTGELFF. Full variable domain (missing parts from reference TRBV7-3 and TRBJ2-2): GAGVSQTPSNKVTEKGKYVELRCDPISGHTALYWYRQSLGQGPEFLIYFQGTGAADDSGLPNDRFFAVRPEGSVSTLKIQRTERGDSAVYLCASSPSGGPNTGELFFGEGSRLTVL.

V gene TRBV5-6 combines with J gene TRBJ1-2; D uncertain. This CDR3 contains 14 residues. V lost 2 bases and J 6 bases, leaving 14 bases between the germline ends. Per germline, CDR1 SGHDT and CDR2 YYEEEE. The CDR3 bases are TGTGCCAGCAGCTTCGGGTGGGTTGTAGATGGCTACACCTTC. It specifies CASSFGWVVDGYTF.

V and J are TRBV3-1 (or the pseudogene TRBV3-2) and TRBJ2-1; 8 nucleotides agree with TRBD2. The V gene's germline CDR1 is LGHDT and CDR2 YNNKEL (reference sequence). The CDR3 sequence is 16 residues long. J gave up 5 bases and V 6 bases, and 12 bases lay outside the gene matches. The CDR3 spells CASSPSWAGGNNEQFF. The DNA of the CDR3 is TGTGCCAGCAGTCCGTCCTGGGCGGGGGGCAACAATGAGCAGTTCTTC.

This chain links TRBV5-1 with TRBJ1-2; 11 bases are shared with TRBD1. CDR1 is SGHRS, CDR2 YFSETQ, per germline. This CDR3 has 14 residues. The junction had 7 bases not matched to a gene; V was cut back by 4 bases and J by 8 bases. The CDR3 protein is CASSVADRGPGYTF. Written as DNA, the CDR3 is TGCGCCAGCAGCGTGGCGGACAGGGGGCCCGGCTACACCTTC.

The chain employs TRBV6-1 and TRBJ2-3; D possibly corresponds to TRBD2 (6 bases). The CDR3 length is 16 residues. V dropped 2 bases and J dropped 3 bases, with 15 bases sitting between them. Per germline, CDR1 MNHNS and CDR2 SASEGT. The DNA for the CDR3 is TGTGCCAGCAGTGAAATACTAGCAGTCCGGACAGATACGCAGTATTTT. Amino acids: CASSEILAVRTDTQYF.

The chain recombines TRBV2 with TRBJ1-4, with a tentative D call TRBD1 (5 bases). V was cut by 4 bases and J by 7 bases, with 10 bases left in between. The germline CDR1 and CDR2 sequences are SNHLY and FYNNEI. The CDR3 extends over 13 amino acids. CDR3 residues: CASSAREGEKLFF. CDR3 coding DNA: TGTGCCAGCAGTGCCAGGGAAGGTGAAAAACTGTTTTTT.

The chain joins TRBV4-1 to TRBJ2-7; 8 bases map to TRBD1. The CDR3 spans 17 residues. Germline values: CDR1 MGHRA, CDR2 YSYEKL. The V gene end was trimmed by 1 base and the J gene end by 3 bases; junction bases not matched to a gene: 11. The CDR3 reads CASSQGASDRALYEQYF. The CDR3 bases are TGCGCCAGCAGCCAAGGTGCTTCGGACAGGGCCCTCTACGAGCAGTACTTC.

This chain links TRBV19 with TRBJ2-4; TRBD2 is a possible D gene (5 bases). Germline lookup yields CDR1 LNHDA and CDR2 SQIVND (reference sequence). The length of the CDR3 is 15 residues. V lost 7 bases and J 7 bases, leaving 20 bases between the germline ends. CDR3 protein: CASTPLAGSANIQYF. CDR3 DNA: TGTGCCAGTACTCCTTTGGCGGGCTCGGCGAACATTCAGTACTTC.

The chain has TRBV11-2 and TRBJ2-7, with D possibly being TRBD1 (6 bases). This CDR3 contains 13 residues. V lost 6 bases, J lost 4 bases, and 13 bases lay in between. Germline CDR1 reads SGHAT; CDR2 reads FQNNGV. The DNA for the CDR3 is TGTGCCAGCAGACCCAGGGGCCGGTACGAGCAGTACTTC. Residues: CASRPRGRYEQYF.

The V call is TRBV10-3, the J call TRBJ1-6; D gene unclear. This CDR3 has 15 residues. Trimming stripped 0 bases from V and 8 bases from J, with 11 bases between. CDR1 is ENHRY, CDR2 SYGVKD, per germline. CDR3 nucleotide sequence: TGTGCCATCAGTGAGTCCGGCGGTAGAGATTCACCCCTCCACTTT. Protein: CAISESGGRDSPLHF.

The chain joins TRBV3-1 (or the pseudogene TRBV3-2) to TRBJ1-1; 8 bases align to TRBD1. This CDR3 spans 15 amino acids. V dropped 4 bases and J dropped 1; count of bases not matched to a gene: 5. Germline assignment: CDR1 LGHDT and CDR2 YNNKEL (reference sequence). The CDR3: CASSPIDRGNTEAFF. The CDR3 nucleotides are TGTGCCAGCAGCCCGATCGACAGGGGGAACACTGAAGCTTTCTTT.

In this sample, this clone turned up once. This chain uses TRBV7-2 with TRBJ2-5; 8 bases map to TRBD2. The CDR3 covers 17 residues. The V gene end was trimmed by 1 base and the J gene end by 4 bases; junction bases not matched to a gene: 11. From germline, CDR1 is SGHTA and CDR2 FQGNSA. CDR3 bases: TGTGCCAGCAGCTTAGGTCCAGGAAGCGGGGGTGGAGAGACCCAGTACTTC. Its protein is CASSLGPGSGGGETQYF.

In regard to this clone: Other DNA sequences in the sample encode the same CDR3. V usage is TRBV7-9 and J usage is TRBJ1-1; D uncertain. CDR3 size: 14 residues. Germline V CDR1 and CDR2: SEHNR, FQNEAQ (reference sequence). Trimming removed 1 base from V and 2 bases from J, with 8 bases in between. The CDR3 spells CASSLGTANTEAFF. Written as DNA, the CDR3 is TGTGCCAGCAGCTTAGGGACTGCCAACACTGAAGCTTTCTTT.

This clone was seen a handful of times. V gene TRBV7-3 combines with J gene TRBJ2-7; 11 positions match TRBD2. From germline, CDR1 is SGHTA and CDR2 FQGTGA. The CDR3 is made up of 14 amino acids. The ends lost 5 bases at V and 9 bases at J; junction bases unmatched: 9. The CDR3 nucleotides are TGTGCCAGCAGCGCCACGCGGACTAGCGGGTGGCAGTACTTC. It codes for CASSATRTSGWQYF.

The V gene is TRBV11-2, the J gene TRBJ1-5; tentatively, D is TRBD1 (5 bases). Trimming removed 4 bases from V and 5 bases from J, with 12 bases in between. From germline, CDR1 is SGHAT and CDR2 FQNNGV. The CDR3 runs 14 residues. The CDR3 DNA is TGTGCCAGCAGCTCTGGGGCAGGTGATCAGCCCCAGCATTTT. Residues: CASSSGAGDQPQHF.

The chain employs TRBV6-1 and TRBJ1-2, with 8 bases fitting TRBD1. The CDR3 has 16 residues. The V segment lost 2 bases and the J segment 4 bases; nucleotides outside the gene matches: 9. Germline loops: CDR1 MNHNS, CDR2 SASEGT. The CDR3 DNA is TGTGCCAGCAGTGAATCAGGGGGCAGTTATACCTATGGCTACACCTTC. Protein product: CASSESGGSYTYGYTF.

The CDR3 reads CAWSVRLAGGSRHGMAGELFF. CDR3 in DNA: TGTGCCTGGAGTGTACGGCTAGCGGGGGGATCAAGGCATGGTATGGCCGGGGAGCTGTTTTTT. The chain carries TRBV30 and TRBJ2-2, with TRBD2 matching over 11 bases. V dropped 0 bases and J dropped 6; count of bases not matched to a gene: 21. The CDR3 extends over 21 amino acids. CDR1 is GTSNPN and CDR2 is SVGIG in the germline V gene (reference sequence).

The chain employs TRBV21-1 and TRBJ1-6. TRBV21-1 constitutes a pseudogene. This CDR3 spans 17 amino acids. The CDR3 coding sequence is TGTGCCAGAAAAACCTTAGGGACGGGGGAAACGCATTCACCCCTCCACTTT. It codes for CARKTLGTGETHSPLHF.

This chain uses TRBV7-3 with TRBJ1-5; D perhaps matches TRBD1 (6 bases). The germline V gene encodes CDR1 SGHTA and CDR2 FQGTGA. This CDR3 contains 16 residues. V gave up 0 bases and J gave up 11 bases, with 20 bases separating them. CDR3 region: CASSLTVGHSGRSQHF. The CDR3 DNA follows: TGTGCCAGCAGCTTAACGGTGGGACACTCGGGCCGGTCCCAGCATTTT.

The V call is TRBV3-1 (or the pseudogene TRBV3-2), the J call TRBJ2-3, with 13 bases aligning to TRBD2. Germline trimming cut 0 bases from V and 0 bases from J; bases unmatched to any gene: 0. CDR3 length: 17 amino acids. Per the germline V gene, CDR1 is LGHDT and CDR2 is YNNKEL (reference sequence). CDR3 sequence: CASSQEGLAGSTDTQYF. CDR3 DNA sequence: TGTGCCAGCAGCCAAGAGGGACTAGCGGGGAGCACAGATACGCAGTATTTT.

With regard to this clone: At one boundary the junction diverges from the germline segment, which might be a read error. V is TRBV7-7 and J is TRBJ2-5; TRBD2 aligns across 11 bases. Germline CDR1 SSHAT, CDR2 FNYEAQ (reference sequence). The CDR3 runs to 16 residues. CDR3 protein: CASSALLAGAPQTQYF. As DNA, the CDR3 is TGTGCTAGCAGCGCCTTACTAGCGGGGGCCCCTCAGACCCAGTACTTC.

There are a few counts of this clone. The gene calls are TRBV9 and TRBJ1-3, with a tentative D call TRBD1 (5 bases). CDR1 SGDLS and CDR2 YYNGEE come from the germline V gene. Trimming left V 2 bases short and J 4 bases short, with 13 bases between. The CDR3 totals 15 residues. CDR3: CASSVGTGYGNTIYF. The CDR3 DNA reads TGTGCCAGCAGCGTTGGAACAGGCTACGGAAACACCATATATTTT.